Only a few counts were recorded for the clone carrying this T cell receptor beta chain. Its specificity is unknown. The Oncomine TCR Beta short-read assay sequenced DNA from cultured CD4+ T cells. TCRdb used MiXCR to reprocess the PCR reads, holding one entry per CDR3 protein. The table records 3,500 to 4,500 distinct CDR3 sequences, around 20% of them present only once. Sample treatment: approximately 11-day PBMC culture with coronavirus spike peptide pools or control peptides (ViraFEST assay). Positive PCR dates ranged from March to December 2020; these dates predated US Alpha, Beta and Delta variants. Fresh replacement IL-2 medium substituted for half the medium on days 3 and 7. This sample was taken from a study of vaccination and CD4 T cells after COVID-19. Study at large: Sampling that followed vaccination took place a median approximately 72 days after dose two, within a range of 14 to 241.

Germline V CDR1 and CDR2: MDHEN, SYDVKM. The germline V and J ends were trimmed by 5 bases and 7 bases, with 9 bases remaining between them. This CDR3 comprises 12 residues. The chain joins TRBV28 to TRBJ2-4; D remains ambiguous. Here the sequenced sample was CD4+ T cells from blood, cultured in vitro, taken after SARS-CoV-2 vaccination. The TCR originated in a human donor who had recovered from COVID-19. The CDR3: CASSTRLNIQYF. CDR3 DNA sequence: TGTGCCAGCAGTACCAGGCTGAACATTCAGTACTTC.